The subject of this entry is one TCR beta chain. Sequence at one end of the junction differs from germline and may be a read error. Germline V gives CDR1 SGHTA, CDR2 FQGNSA. The CDR3 runs to 16 residues. The sample belongs to a study of Graves' ophthalmopathy and Graves' hyperthyroidism. For repertoire sequencing, the TCR beta CDR3 regions were amplified from RNA transcripts. Scientists carried out first-round RT-PCR using HTBI primers and then a second-round multiplex PCR. TCRdb independently ran MiXCR on the multiplex PCR reads; one entry per CDR3 protein. This table holds over a million distinct CDR3 sequences, less than 45% found once.

The sequence came from an adult man with Graves' hyperthyroidism. The sequencing input was peripheral blood or thyroid tissue (not recorded which). V is TRBV7-2 and J is TRBJ2-5; 7 positions match TRBD2. The CDR3 region has the DNA TGCGCCAGCAGCCCCCCGGGGGGAGGGGTAAGAGAGGCCCAGTACTTC. Amino acids: CASSPPGGGVREAQYF.